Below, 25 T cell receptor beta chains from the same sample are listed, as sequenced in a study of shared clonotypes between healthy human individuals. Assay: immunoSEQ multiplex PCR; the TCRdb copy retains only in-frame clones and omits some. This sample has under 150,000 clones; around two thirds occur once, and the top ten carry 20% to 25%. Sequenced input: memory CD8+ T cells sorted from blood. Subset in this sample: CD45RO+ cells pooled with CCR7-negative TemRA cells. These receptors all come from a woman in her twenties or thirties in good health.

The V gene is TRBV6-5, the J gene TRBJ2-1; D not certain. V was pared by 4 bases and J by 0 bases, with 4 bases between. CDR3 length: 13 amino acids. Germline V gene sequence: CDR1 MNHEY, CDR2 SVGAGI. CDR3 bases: TGTGCCAGCAGTTCTAGCTCCTACAATGAGCAGTTCTTC. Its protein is CASSSSSYNEQFF.

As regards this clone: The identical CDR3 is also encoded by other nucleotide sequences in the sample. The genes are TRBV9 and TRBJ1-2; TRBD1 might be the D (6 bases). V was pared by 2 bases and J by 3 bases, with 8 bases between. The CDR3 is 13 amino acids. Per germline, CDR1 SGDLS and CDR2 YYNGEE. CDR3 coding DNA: TGTGCCAGCAGCGTGGGACAAGACTATGGCTACACCTTC. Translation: CASSVGQDYGYTF.

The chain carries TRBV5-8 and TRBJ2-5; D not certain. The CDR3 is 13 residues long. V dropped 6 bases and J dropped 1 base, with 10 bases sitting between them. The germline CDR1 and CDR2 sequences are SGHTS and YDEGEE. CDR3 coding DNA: TGTGCCAGCAACCGTGGAAGCCAAGAGACCCAGTACTTC. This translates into CASNRGSQETQYF.

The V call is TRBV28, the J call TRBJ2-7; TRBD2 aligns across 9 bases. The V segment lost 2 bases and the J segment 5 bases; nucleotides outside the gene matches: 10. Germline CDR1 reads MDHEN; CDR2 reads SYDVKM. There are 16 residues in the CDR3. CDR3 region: CASSLISLAGIDEQYF. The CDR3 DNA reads TGTGCCAGCAGTTTAATCAGTCTAGCGGGAATCGACGAGCAGTACTTC.

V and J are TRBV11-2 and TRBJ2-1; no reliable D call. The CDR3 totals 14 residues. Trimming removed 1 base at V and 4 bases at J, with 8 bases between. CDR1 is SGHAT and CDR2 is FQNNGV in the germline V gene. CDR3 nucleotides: TGTGCCAGCAGCTTAGTTGGTTATTACAATGAGCAGTTCTTC. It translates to CASSLVGYYNEQFF.

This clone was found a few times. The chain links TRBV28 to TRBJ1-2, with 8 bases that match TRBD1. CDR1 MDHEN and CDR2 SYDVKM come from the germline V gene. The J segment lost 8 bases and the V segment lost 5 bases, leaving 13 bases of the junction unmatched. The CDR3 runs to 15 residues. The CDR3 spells CASSVLLETGDGYTF. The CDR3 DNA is TGTGCCAGCAGTGTCCTCCTTGAGACAGGGGACGGCTACACCTTC.

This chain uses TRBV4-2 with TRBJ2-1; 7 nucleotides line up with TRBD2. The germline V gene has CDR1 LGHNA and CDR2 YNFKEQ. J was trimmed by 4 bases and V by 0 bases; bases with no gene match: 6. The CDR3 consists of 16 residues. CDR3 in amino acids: CASSQDLGGGYNEQFF. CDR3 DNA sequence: TGTGCCAGCAGCCAAGATTTGGGGGGAGGGTACAATGAGCAGTTCTTC.

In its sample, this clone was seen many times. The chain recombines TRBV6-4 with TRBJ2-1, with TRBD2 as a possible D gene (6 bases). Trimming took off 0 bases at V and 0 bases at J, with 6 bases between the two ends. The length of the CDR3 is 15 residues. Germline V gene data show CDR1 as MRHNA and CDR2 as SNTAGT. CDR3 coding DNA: TGTGCCAGCAGTGACTCAGCGGGCTCCTACAATGAGCAGTTCTTC. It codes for CASSDSAGSYNEQFF.

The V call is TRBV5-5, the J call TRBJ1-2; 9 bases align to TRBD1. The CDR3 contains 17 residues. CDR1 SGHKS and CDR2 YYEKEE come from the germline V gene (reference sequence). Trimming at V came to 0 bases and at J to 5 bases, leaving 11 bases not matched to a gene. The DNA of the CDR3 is TGTGCCAGCAGCTTGGGAGTGACAGGGGGTGCTCTTTATGGCTACACCTTC. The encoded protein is CASSLGVTGGALYGYTF.

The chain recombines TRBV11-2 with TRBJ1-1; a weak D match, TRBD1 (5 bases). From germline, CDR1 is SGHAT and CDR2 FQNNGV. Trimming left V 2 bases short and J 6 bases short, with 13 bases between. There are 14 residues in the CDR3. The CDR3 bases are TGTGCCAGCAGCTTATATAGGACACTCCCTGAAGCTTTCTTT. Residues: CASSLYRTLPEAFF.

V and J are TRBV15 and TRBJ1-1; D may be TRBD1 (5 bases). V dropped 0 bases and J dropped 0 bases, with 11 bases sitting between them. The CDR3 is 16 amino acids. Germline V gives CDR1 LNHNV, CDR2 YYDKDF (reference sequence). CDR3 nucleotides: TGTGCCACCAGCAGAGAGTCGGGGCGGCTGAACACTGAAGCTTTCTTT. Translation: CATSRESGRLNTEAFF.

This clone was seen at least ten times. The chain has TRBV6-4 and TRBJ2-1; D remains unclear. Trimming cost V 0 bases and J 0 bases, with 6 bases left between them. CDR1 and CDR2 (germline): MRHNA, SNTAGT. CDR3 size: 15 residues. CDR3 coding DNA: TGTGCCAGCAGTGACTCGGAGAGCTCCTACAATGAGCAGTTCTTC. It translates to CASSDSESSYNEQFF.

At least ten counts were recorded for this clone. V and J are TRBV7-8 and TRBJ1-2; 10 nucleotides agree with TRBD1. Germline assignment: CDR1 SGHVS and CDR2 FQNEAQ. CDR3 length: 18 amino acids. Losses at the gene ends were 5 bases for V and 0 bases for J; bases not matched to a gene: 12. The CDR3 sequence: CASSAEDRGRPANYGYTF. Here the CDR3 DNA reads TGTGCCAGCAGCGCGGAAGACAGGGGGCGCCCAGCTAACTATGGCTACACCTTC.

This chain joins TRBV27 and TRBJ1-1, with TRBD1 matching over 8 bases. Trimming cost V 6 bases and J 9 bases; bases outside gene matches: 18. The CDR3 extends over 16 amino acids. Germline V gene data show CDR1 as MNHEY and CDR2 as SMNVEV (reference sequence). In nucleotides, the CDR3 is TGTGCCAGCAGCTACAGGGGGTTGCCCCCCGATTTTAAAGCTTTCTTT. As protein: CASSYRGLPPDFKAFF.

CDR3 sequence: CASSETGGNGAYEQFF. The CDR3 nucleotides read TGTGCCAGCAGCGAAACTGGGGGTAATGGCGCTTATGAGCAGTTCTTC. The chain links TRBV6-4 to TRBJ2-1; either TRBD1 or TRBD2 may supply D (5 bases each). Germline-derived CDR1 and CDR2 are MRHNA and SNTAGT. V was clipped by 6 bases and J by 8 bases, with 23 bases between them. CDR3 length equals 16 residues.

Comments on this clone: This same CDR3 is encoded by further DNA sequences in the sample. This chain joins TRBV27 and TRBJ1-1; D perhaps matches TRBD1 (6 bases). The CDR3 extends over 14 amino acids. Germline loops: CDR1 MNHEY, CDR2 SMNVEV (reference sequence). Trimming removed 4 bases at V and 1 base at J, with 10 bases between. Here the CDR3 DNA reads TGTGCCAGCAGTTCCCTCAGGGGGAACACTGAAGCTTTCTTT. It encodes CASSSLRGNTEAFF.

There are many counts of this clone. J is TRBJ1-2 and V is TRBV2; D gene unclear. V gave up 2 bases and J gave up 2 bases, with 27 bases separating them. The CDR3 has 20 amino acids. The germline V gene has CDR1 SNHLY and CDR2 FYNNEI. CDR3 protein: CASSEPASSAIPRLNYGYTF. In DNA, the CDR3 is TGTGCCAGCAGTGAACCCGCAAGCAGCGCTATCCCGCGCTTAAACTATGGCTACACCTTC.

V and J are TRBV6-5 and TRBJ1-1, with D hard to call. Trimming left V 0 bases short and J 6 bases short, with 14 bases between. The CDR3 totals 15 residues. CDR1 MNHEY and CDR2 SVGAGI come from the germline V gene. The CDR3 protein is CASSYSSSHGAEAFF. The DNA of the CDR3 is TGTGCCAGCAGTTACTCGTCCAGTCACGGGGCTGAAGCTTTCTTT.

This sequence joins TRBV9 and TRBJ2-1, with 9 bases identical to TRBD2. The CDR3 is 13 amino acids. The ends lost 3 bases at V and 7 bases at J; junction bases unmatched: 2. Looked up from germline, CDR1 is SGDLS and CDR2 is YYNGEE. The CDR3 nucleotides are TGTGCCAGCAGCGGCGGGAGGGCGAATGAGCAGTTCTTC. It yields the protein CASSGGRANEQFF.

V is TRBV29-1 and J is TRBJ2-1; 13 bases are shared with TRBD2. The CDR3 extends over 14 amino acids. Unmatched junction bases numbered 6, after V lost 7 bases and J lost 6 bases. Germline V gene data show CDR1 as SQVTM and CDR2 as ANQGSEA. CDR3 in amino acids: CSGGLAGASNEQFF. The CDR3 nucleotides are TGCAGCGGAGGACTAGCGGGAGCGTCCAATGAGCAGTTCTTC.

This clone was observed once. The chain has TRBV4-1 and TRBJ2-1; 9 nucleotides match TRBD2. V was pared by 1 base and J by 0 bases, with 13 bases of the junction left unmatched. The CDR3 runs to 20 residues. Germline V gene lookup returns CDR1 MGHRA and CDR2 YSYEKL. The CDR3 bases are TGCGCCAGCAGCCAAGGACCCGGGACTAGCCTTTCAAGCTCCTACAATGAGCAGTTCTTC. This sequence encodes CASSQGPGTSLSSSYNEQFF.

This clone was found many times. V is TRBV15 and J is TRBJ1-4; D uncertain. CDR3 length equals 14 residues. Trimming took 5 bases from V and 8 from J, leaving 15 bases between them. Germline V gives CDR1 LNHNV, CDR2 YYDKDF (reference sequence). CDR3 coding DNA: TGTGCCACCAGCCCTGGCTTAGAGAGCGAAAAACTGTTTTTT. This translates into CATSPGLESEKLFF.

The CDR3 region has the DNA TGCGCCAGCAGGTGGACCGGACATTTCCAAGAGACCCAGTACTTC. Translating gives CASRWTGHFQETQYF. V and J are TRBV5-1 and TRBJ2-5, with D possibly being TRBD1 (5 bases). The CDR3 loop spans 15 amino acids. V was trimmed by 5 bases and J by 1 base, leaving 15 bases between them. CDR1 and CDR2 (germline): SGHRS, YFSETQ.

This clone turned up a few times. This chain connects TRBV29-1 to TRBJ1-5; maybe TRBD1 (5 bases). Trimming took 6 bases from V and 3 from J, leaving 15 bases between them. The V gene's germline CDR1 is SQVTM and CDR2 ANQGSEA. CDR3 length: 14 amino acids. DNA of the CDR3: TGCAGCGTCAAAACCGACAGCTCCAATCAGCCCCAGCATTTT. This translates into CSVKTDSSNQPQHF.

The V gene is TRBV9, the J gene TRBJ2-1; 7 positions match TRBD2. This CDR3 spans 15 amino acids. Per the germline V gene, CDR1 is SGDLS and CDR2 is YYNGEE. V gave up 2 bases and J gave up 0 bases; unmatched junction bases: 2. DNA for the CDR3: TGTGCCAGCAGCGTGACTAGCCGCTCCTACAATGAGCAGTTCTTC. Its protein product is CASSVTSRSYNEQFF.